Described below is a single T cell receptor beta chain sequence and its context. This entry belongs to a study of control samples from healthy donors and cancer patients. The repertoire was sequenced with immunoSEQ multiplex PCR; TCRdb's copy has only in-frame clones and lacks some. This table has about 85,000 clones, roughly nine tenths appearing once. V shed 3 bases, J shed 6 bases, and the junction held 13 bases outside the gene matches. In germline, CDR1 is MNHEY, CDR2 SMNVEV (reference sequence). This CDR3 has 19 amino acids. This TCR derives from an older woman in good health. The rearrangement joins TRBV27 to TRBJ2-1, with TRBD2 matching 14 bases. What was sequenced was blood. CDR3 protein: CASSFAPGTSGRKVNEQFF. CDR3 DNA: TGTGCCAGCAGTTTCGCCCCCGGGACTAGCGGGAGAAAAGTCAATGAGCAGTTCTTC.